Below are 12 T cell receptor beta chains sequenced from a single sample in a study of radiotherapy plus CTLA-4 blockade in lung cancer (dated by TCRdb to the late 2010s). Library preparation was by the immunoSEQ multiplex PCR assay. This is the immuneACCESS table as TCRdb keeps it, with only in-frame sequences that have V and J called. A part of the clones is gone; compared with another copy, unresolved V genes explain less than half, and the rest is unexplained. In this sample the table shows tens of thousands of clones, 75% to 80% of which occur a single time. The top ten constitute over 2% of the sample. The sequencing used peripheral blood, collected from a patient treated with radiotherapy plus ipilimumab. The source is a human donor with non-small cell lung cancer whose response to radiotherapy plus ipilimumab could not be evaluated.

The chain links TRBV5-6 to TRBJ1-6; TRBD1 matches 9 bases. The CDR3 has 16 residues. Germline trimming cut 4 bases from V and 9 bases from J; bases unmatched to any gene: 11. From germline, CDR1 is SGHDT and CDR2 YYEEEE. The CDR3 sequence: CASSPGPGQGRSPLHF. CDR3 bases: TGTGCCAGCAGCCCAGGTCCGGGACAGGGACGTTCACCCCTCCACTTT.

The chain combines TRBV6-1 with TRBJ1-1, with 9 bases identical to TRBD1. This CDR3 is built from 15 residues. With V trimmed by 6 bases and J by 3 bases, 8 bases remained unmatched. CDR1 and CDR2 (germline): MNHNS, SASEGT. The CDR3 coding sequence is TGTGCCAGCAGGCCCCCCGGGACAGGGTACACTGAAGCTTTCTTT. The encoded protein is CASRPPGTGYTEAFF.

The chain carries TRBV7-3 and TRBJ2-1, with TRBD1 as a possible D gene (5 bases). The V and J ends lost 5 bases and 7 bases respectively, with 12 bases between them. The CDR3 runs to 13 residues. The germline CDR1 and CDR2 sequences are SGHTA and FQGTGA. In DNA, the CDR3 is TGTGCCAGCAGCCTCCAGGGTTGGAATGAGCAGTTCTTC. Residues: CASSLQGWNEQFF. Drawing the rest from reference TRBV7-3 and TRBJ2-1, the complete variable domain is GAGVSQTPSNKVTEKGKYVELRCDPISGHTALYWYRQSLGQGPEFLIYFQGTGAADDSGLPNDRFFAVRPEGSVSTLKIQRTERGDSAVYLCASSLQGWNEQFFGPGTRLTVL.

The CDR3 DNA reads TGTGCCAGCAGTCCCCTGGACAGCATCCCAACACCCCTCCACTTT. This sequence encodes CASSPLDSIPTPLHF. The chain uses TRBV27 and TRBJ1-6, with D possibly TRBD1 on 6 matching bases. CDR1 is MNHEY and CDR2 is SMNVEV in the germline V gene (reference sequence). Trimming left V 5 bases short and J 11 bases short, with 19 bases between. CDR3 size: 15 residues.

In its sample, this clone was seen a few times. The chain combines TRBV29-1 with TRBJ2-3, with 7 bases aligning to TRBD1. Per germline, CDR1 SQVTM and CDR2 ANQGSEA. The CDR3 runs 13 residues. With 3 bases clipped from V and 6 bases from J, the junction kept 6 bases outside the gene matches. The CDR3 spells CSVELEGADTQYF. The CDR3, as DNA: TGCAGCGTTGAGCTAGAGGGGGCGGATACGCAGTATTTT.

The CDR3 sequence is CASRISAGSYEQYF. DNA of the CDR3: TGTGCCAGCAGAATTTCAGCGGGCTCCTACGAGCAGTACTTC. J is TRBJ2-7 and V is TRBV2; tentative D call: TRBD2 (6 bases). CDR1 is SNHLY, CDR2 FYNNEI, per germline. The CDR3 has 14 amino acids. V gave up 6 bases and J gave up 0 bases, with 12 bases separating them.

The V call is TRBV9, the J call TRBJ1-3; 8 bases are shared with TRBD1. CDR1 SGDLS and CDR2 YYNGEE come from the germline V gene. CDR3 length: 17 residues. Trimming at V came to 4 bases and at J to 3 bases, leaving 12 bases not matched to a gene. CDR3 sequence (DNA): TGTGCCAGCAGCCCACGCCCCAGGGGGCAAAGTGGAAACACCATATATTTT. It codes for CASSPRPRGQSGNTIYF.

The V gene is TRBV13, the J gene TRBJ2-5; no clear D gene. Near its end, the DNA agrees better with TRBJ2-7, so the J call may be wrong. Looked up from germline, CDR1 is PRHDT and CDR2 is FYEKMQ (reference sequence). The CDR3 is 13 residues long. The CDR3 DNA follows: TGTGCCAGCAGCTTAGGGAGCTCCTACGAGCAGTACTTC. This sequence encodes CASSLGSSYEQYF.

This clone was detected only once. The chain couples TRBV28 to TRBJ1-1; 10 bases match TRBD1. This CDR3 is built from 14 residues. Germline V gives CDR1 MDHEN, CDR2 SYDVKM. J was trimmed by 4 bases and V by 5 bases; bases with no gene match: 4. The CDR3 loop is CASSPGQGTTEAFF. The CDR3 DNA follows: TGTGCCAGCAGTCCGGGACAGGGGACCACTGAAGCTTTCTTT. The whole variable domain, filled in from reference TRBV28 and TRBJ1-1, reads DVKVTQSSRYLVKRTGEKVFLECVQDMDHENMFWYRQDPGLGLRLIYFSYDVKMKEKGDIPEGYSVSREKKERFSLILESASTNQTSMYLCASSPGQGTTEAFFGQGTRLTVV.

V gene TRBV4-3 combines with J gene TRBJ1-2; D ambiguous. The CDR3 sequence is 14 residues long. From germline, CDR1 is LGHNA and CDR2 YSLEER. Deletions cut 1 base from V and 4 bases from J, with 10 bases between. The CDR3 loop is CASSQVSQSYGYTF. CDR3 DNA sequence: TGCGCCAGCAGCCAAGTATCACAGAGCTATGGCTACACCTTC.

The genes are TRBV27 and TRBJ2-1, with D possibly matching TRBD2 (5 bases). Germline CDR1 and CDR2: MNHEY and SMNVEV (reference sequence). CDR3 length equals 16 residues. V was clipped by 2 bases and J by 2 bases, with 13 bases between them. The CDR3 sequence is CASSLGAAPPYNEQFF. Here the CDR3 DNA reads TGTGCCAGCAGTTTAGGAGCGGCCCCACCCTACAATGAGCAGTTCTTC.

The chain couples TRBV7-3 to TRBJ2-3; a weak D match, TRBD2 (7 bases). Germline CDR1 and CDR2: SGHTA and FQGTGA. The ends were cut back, 5 bases at V and 4 bases at J, with 19 bases in the middle. CDR3 length: 16 amino acids. This CDR3 is CASSKRGGGPPDTQYF. Written as DNA, the CDR3 is TGTGCCAGCAGCAAACGAGGGGGAGGGCCCCCAGATACGCAGTATTTT.